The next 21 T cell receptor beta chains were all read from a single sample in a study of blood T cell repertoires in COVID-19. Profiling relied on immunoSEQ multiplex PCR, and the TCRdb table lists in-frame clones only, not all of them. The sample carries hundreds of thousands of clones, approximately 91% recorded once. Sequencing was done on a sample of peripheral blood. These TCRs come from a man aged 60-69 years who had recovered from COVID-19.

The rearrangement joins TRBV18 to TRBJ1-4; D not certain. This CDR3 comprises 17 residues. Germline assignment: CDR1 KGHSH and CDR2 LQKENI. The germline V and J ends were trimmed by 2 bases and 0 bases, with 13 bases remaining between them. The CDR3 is CASSPLAESATNEKLFF. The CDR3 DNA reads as TGTGCCAGCTCACCATTAGCCGAATCTGCAACTAATGAAAAACTGTTTTTT.

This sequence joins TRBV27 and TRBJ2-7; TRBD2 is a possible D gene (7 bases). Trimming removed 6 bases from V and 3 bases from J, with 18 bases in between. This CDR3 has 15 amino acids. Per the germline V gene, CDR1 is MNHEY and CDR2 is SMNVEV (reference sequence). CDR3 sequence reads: CASSPSPGGLYEQYF. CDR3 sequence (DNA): TGTGCCAGCAGCCCTTCCCCCGGGGGGCTCTACGAGCAGTACTTC.

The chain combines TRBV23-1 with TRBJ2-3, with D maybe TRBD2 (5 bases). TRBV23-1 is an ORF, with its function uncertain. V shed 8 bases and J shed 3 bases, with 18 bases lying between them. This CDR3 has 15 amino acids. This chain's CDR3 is CASYRNLACTDTQYF. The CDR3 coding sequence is TGCGCCAGCTACCGGAACCTAGCATGTACAGATACGCAGTATTTT.

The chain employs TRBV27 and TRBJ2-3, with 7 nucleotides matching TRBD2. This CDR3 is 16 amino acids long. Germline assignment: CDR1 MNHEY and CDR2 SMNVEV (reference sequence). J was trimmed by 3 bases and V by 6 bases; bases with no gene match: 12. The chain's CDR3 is CASSSLTGGLTDTQYF. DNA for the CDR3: TGTGCCAGCAGCTCTTTGACGGGGGGATTGACAGATACGCAGTATTTT.

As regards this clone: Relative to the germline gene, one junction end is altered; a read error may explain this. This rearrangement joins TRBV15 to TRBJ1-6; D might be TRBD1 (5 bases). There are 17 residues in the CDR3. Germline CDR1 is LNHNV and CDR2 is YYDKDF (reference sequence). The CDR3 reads CATGRWGDGSYNSPLHF. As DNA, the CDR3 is TGTGCCACCGGCAGGTGGGGGGACGGGTCCTATAATTCACCCCTCCACTTT.

The CDR3 region is CGGGSSYEQYF. The CDR3 region has the DNA TGCGGAGGGGGCAGCTCCTACGAGCAGTACTTC. The chain recombines TRBV29-1 with TRBJ2-7, with a weak D call TRBD1 (7 bases). This CDR3 is 11 amino acids long. Germline V lookup: CDR1 SQVTM, CDR2 ANQGSEA.

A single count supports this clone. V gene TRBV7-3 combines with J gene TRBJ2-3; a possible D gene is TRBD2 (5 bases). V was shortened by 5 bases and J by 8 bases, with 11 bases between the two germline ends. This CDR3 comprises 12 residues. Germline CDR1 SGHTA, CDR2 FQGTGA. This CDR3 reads CASSRGLGTQYF. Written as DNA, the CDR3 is TGTGCCAGCAGCCGCGGACTCGGTACGCAGTATTTT. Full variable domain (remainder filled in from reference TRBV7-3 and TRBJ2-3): GAGVSQTPSNKVTEKGKYVELRCDPISGHTALYWYRQSLGQGPEFLIYFQGTGAADDSGLPNDRFFAVRPEGSVSTLKIQRTERGDSAVYLCASSRGLGTQYFGPGTRLTVL.

The CDR3 here is CASSPLGESRDRVSLLYYEQYF. CDR3 coding DNA: TGCGCCAGCAGCCCCTTAGGCGAATCCCGGGACAGAGTGTCCTTACTATACTACGAGCAGTACTTC. The chain carries TRBV5-1 and TRBJ2-7; 7 bases fit TRBD1. The junction had 31 bases not matched to a gene; V was cut back by 4 bases and J by 3 bases. Germline values: CDR1 SGHRS, CDR2 YFSETQ. This CDR3 is 22 amino acids long.

The CDR3 DNA reads TGTGCCAGCAGCCCTACCTCCCGGGGGGTAAGTTCCCACGAGCAGTACTTC. It specifies CASSPTSRGVSSHEQYF. The rearrangement uses TRBV5-6 and TRBJ2-7; TRBD2 matches 7 bases. V gave up 4 bases and J gave up 5 bases; unmatched junction bases: 18. From germline, CDR1 is SGHDT and CDR2 YYEEEE. The CDR3 consists of 17 residues.

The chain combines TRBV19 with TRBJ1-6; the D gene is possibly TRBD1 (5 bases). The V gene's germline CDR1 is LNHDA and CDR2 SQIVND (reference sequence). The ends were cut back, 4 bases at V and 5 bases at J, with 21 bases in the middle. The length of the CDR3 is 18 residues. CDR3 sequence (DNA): TGTGCCAGTAGTACCCCTTGGCGGACCGGGGGAAATAATTCACCCCTCCACTTT. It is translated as CASSTPWRTGGNNSPLHF. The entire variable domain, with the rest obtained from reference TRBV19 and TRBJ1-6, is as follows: DGGITQSPKYLFRKEGQNVTLSCEQNLNHDAMYWYRQDPGQGLRLIYYSQIVNDFQKGDIAEGYSVSREKKESFPLTVTSAQKNPTAFYLCASSTPWRTGGNNSPLHFGNGTRLTVT.

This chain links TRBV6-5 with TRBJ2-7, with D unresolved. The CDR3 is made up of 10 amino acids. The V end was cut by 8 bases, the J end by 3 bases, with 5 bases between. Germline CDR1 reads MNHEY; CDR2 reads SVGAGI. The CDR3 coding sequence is TGTGCCAGCGGAGACTACGAGCAGTACTTC. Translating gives CASGDYEQYF.

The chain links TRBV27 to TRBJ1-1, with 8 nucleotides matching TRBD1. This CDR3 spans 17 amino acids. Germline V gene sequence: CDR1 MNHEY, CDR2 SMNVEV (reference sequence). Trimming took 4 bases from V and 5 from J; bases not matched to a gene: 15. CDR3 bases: TGTGCCAGCAGTTCCCGGGACAGGTTCTCCCTGGGGACTGAAGCTTTCTTT. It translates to CASSSRDRFSLGTEAFF.

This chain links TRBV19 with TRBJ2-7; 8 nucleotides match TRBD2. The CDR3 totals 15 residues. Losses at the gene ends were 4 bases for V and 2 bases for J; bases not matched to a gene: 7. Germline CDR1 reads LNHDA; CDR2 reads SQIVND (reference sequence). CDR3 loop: CASSRSGSSTYEQYF. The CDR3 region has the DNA TGTGCCAGTAGTAGGAGCGGGAGTTCAACCTACGAGCAGTACTTC. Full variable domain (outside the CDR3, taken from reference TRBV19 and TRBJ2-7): DGGITQSPKYLFRKEGQNVTLSCEQNLNHDAMYWYRQDPGQGLRLIYYSQIVNDFQKGDIAEGYSVSREKKESFPLTVTSAQKNPTAFYLCASSRSGSSTYEQYFGPGTRLTVT.

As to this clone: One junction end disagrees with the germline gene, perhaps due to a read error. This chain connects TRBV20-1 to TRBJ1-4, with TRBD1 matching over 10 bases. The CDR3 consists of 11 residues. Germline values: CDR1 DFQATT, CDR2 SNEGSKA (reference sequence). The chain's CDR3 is CSARDDRGPRF. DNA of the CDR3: TGCAGTGCTAGAGACGACAGGGGGCCCCGTTTT.

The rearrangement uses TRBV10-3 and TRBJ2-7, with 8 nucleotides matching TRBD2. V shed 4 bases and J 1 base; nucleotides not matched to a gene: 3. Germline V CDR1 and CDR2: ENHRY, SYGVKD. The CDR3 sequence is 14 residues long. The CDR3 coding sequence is TGTGCCATCAGTGGGGCTAGCGGGTCCTACGAGCAGTACTTC. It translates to CAISGASGSYEQYF.

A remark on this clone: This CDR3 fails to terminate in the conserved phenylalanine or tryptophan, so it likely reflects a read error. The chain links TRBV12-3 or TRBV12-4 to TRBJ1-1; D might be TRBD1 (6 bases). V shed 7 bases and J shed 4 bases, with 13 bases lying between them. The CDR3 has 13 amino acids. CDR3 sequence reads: CASTLTGATEAFL. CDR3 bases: TGTGCCAGCACCCTGACAGGCGCCACTGAAGCTTTCCTT.

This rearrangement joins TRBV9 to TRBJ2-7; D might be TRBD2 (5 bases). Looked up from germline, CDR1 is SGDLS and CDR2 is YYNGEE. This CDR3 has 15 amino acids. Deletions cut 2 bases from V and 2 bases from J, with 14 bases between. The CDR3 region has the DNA TGTGCCAGCAGCGTCGACCCAGGACTTACCTACGAGCAGTACTTC. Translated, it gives CASSVDPGLTYEQYF.

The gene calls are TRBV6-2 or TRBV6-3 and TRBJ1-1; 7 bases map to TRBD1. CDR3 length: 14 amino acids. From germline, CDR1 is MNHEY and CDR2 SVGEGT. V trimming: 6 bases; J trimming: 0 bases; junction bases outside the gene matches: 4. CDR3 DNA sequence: TGTGCCAGCAGCCTGACAGGGATGAACACTGAAGCTTTCTTT. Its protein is CASSLTGMNTEAFF.

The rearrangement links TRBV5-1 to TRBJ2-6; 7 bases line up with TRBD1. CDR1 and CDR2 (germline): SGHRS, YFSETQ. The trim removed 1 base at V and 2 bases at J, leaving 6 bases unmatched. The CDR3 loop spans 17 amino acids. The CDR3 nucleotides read TGCGCCAGCAGCTTGCCCATCACAGGGGCTGGGGCCAACGTCCTGACTTTC. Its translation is CASSLPITGAGANVLTF.

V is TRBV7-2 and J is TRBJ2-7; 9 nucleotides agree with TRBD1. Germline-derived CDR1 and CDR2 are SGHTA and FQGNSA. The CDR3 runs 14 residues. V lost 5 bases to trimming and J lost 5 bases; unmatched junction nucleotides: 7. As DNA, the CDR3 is TGTGCCAGCAGCCCGGGACAGGGTATCAACGAGCAGTACTTC. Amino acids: CASSPGQGINEQYF.

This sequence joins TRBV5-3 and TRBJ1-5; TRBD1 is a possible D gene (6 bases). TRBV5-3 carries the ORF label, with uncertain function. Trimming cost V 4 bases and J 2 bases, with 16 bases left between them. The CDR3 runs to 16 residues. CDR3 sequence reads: CARSPRGARRNQPQHF. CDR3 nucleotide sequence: TGTGCCAGAAGCCCTCGGGGGGCGAGGCGCAATCAGCCCCAGCATTTT.